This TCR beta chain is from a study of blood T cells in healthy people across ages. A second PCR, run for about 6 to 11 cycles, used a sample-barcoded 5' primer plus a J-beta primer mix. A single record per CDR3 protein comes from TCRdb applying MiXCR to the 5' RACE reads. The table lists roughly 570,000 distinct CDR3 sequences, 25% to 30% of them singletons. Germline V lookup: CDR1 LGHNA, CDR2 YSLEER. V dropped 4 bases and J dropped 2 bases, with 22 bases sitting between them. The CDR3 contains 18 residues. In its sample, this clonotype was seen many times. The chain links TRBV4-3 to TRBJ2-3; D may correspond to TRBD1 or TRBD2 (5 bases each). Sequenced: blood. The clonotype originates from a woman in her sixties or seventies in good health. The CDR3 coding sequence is TGCGCCAGCAGCCCCTACACTTTACTCCGGGGCGTCACAGATACGCAGTATTTT. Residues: CASSPYTLLRGVTDTQYF.